The subject of this entry is one T cell receptor (beta chain). Its antigen target is currently unknown. Nothing much larger sits one base from this clone, and base qualities are not available. The data originate from a study of cytomegalovirus exposure and HLA in healthy donors (dated by TCRdb to 2016 to 2017). Study-wide context: An earlier analysis of approximately 590 of the donors reported roughly 270 Gb of sequence data and 120 million or so unique TCR beta sequences from 190 million or so T cells. The T cell repertoires of under 750 subjects were profiled by immunosequencing and related to cytomegalovirus serostatus. Because of strong linkage in the cohort, four or five DR-DQ haplotypes were treated as single units for association and clustering. An earlier analysis of fewer than 750 of the donors used high-throughput TCR beta sequencing to judge whether each TCR beta V gene segment behaved as functional or pseudogenic. An early release that covered around 590 HLA-typed donors contained around 330 gigabases of sequencing data and 85 million to 100 million unique TCR sequences. Rather than using new phenotypic data, the later analysis identified candidate immune exposures from TCR beta sequences and from how often those sequences occurred across donors. Both class I and class II loci were covered by HLA typing, at four-digit resolution. Donor age, sex, ethnicity and CMV serostatus were collected together with the repertoire data. The study combined high-throughput TCR immunosequencing, statistical association of individual TCRs with disease status, and machine learning to predict cytomegalovirus infection status. A later genetic analysis used genome-wide SNP genotypes for about 55% of the 666 donors, treating that subset as a discovery cohort. The study was designed to test whether signatures of past pathogen exposure could be identified by cataloging public T cell receptors. A later analysis re-examined previously published TCR beta repertoires from about 700 donors and added high-resolution HLA genotyping to investigate patterns of TCR occurrence. The genetic ancestry cluster associated with self-reported Caucasian donors included about 84% of the 398 genotyped donors. All discovery cohort repertoires had been generated using a single sequencing platform. Among 350 to 400 genotyped donors of the cohort, an average of 235,054 unique TCR beta nucleotide sequences were sequenced per donor, around 20% of them non-productive. A separate validation cohort of roughly 120 different subjects was used in addition to the roughly 640-subject first cohort. The number of typed donors differed by locus: roughly 629-630 for A, B, C, DRB1 and DQB1; 522 for DQA1; fewer than 610 for DPA1; and roughly 490 for DPB1. On the study overall, not on this receptor specifically: In a later analysis, HLA-associated TCR beta chains showed more clonal expansion and lower generation probabilities than non-associated chains that were equally common. When HLA alleles, especially DR and DQ, strongly co-occurred, attributing TCR associations to individual alleles was difficult. The study listed approximately 160 TCR beta chains as associated with cytomegalovirus. A later analysis found that most CMV-associated TCR beta chains appeared HLA-restricted, with HLA associations seemingly driven largely by CMV exposure. Because some donors lacked HLA typing at each locus, the association tests relied only on the typed subset. At a false discovery rate of 0.05, a later analysis linked 16,951 TCR beta sequences to specific HLA alleles. Several of the top co-occurrence clusters appeared to be linked to parvovirus B19, influenza, CMV and Epstein-Barr virus, according to a later analysis. Cytomegalovirus status was reported to be diagnosed by the classifier with high specificity and sensitivity in both the original and validation cohorts. Linkage disequilibrium might explain the correlated functional status among segregating V segments, but an unknown experimental factor could not be ruled out. Because counts were too low, about 15 rarely observed V segments, including chromosome 9 orphons, were left out of the earlier analysis of some 600 of the donors. In this cohort, only TCR beta chains were sequenced, and detectable features were limited by the absence of alpha or paired-chain data. For the cohort, immune exposure information was limited to CMV serostatus. The authors suggested that the approach could potentially be extended to other disease states and immunological phenotypes. A later genetic analysis associated a missense DCLRE1C variant with V-gene and J-gene trimming of TCR beta chains, and an independent cohort replicated the association. Most TCR sequences were seen in very few donors, while some public TCRs were found in many individuals. The 87-base-pair reads could not distinguish some IMGT-functional V segments, including TRBV6-2 and TRBV6-3, so those segments were excluded. A few of the identified cytomegalovirus-associated TCR beta chains were confirmed in vitro to be specific for cytomegalovirus antigens. In an earlier analysis of 450 to 750 of the donors, most TCR beta V segments appeared in productive rearrangements about 87% or about 30% of the time, broadly matching IMGT annotations. The sequencing pipeline was judged likely to have produced a cluster of highly shared sequence variants as a technical artifact. A further reported finding was that TCR beta sequences accurately predicted the HLA-A and HLA-B alleles for most subjects in the first cohort. Roughly uniform sequencing depth across donors was assumed in presence/absence analyses, although this assumption may not hold. A later analysis found that TCR association rates varied across HLA loci, with DRB1 alleles showing the most associated TCRs and HLA-C alleles the fewest. According to a later genetic analysis, donors in an Asian-associated ancestry cluster had fewer N-insertions in productive TCRs than the approximately 630-donor mean.

Library method: the immunoSEQ multiplex PCR assay. For the multiplex PCR, a mixture combining 60 forward primers for TCR Vbeta segments and 13 reverse primers for TCR Jbeta segments was used. The CDR3 region of rearranged TCR beta genes was amplified from genomic DNA by a multiplex PCR assay. Amplified TCR beta libraries were sequenced as 87-base-pair reads on the Illumina HiSeq System. For the original study's pipeline: A later analysis counted around 72 million unique TCR beta chains across the 550 to 700 repertoires, and approximately 11 million of these chains were shared by at least two donors. To remove PCR and sequencing errors, raw reads were error-corrected and collapsed into unique sequences using a nearest-neighbor algorithm that merged closely related sequences. V, D and J gene segments were assigned by aligning CDR3 sequences to IMGT reference sequences. For a sequence to be retained, at least a six-nucleotide match to both a V gene segment and a J gene segment was required. A rearrangement counted as productive if the CDR3 had no stop codons and remained in frame with V and J, and every other rearrangement counted as non-productive. CDR3 was defined according to IMGT convention as the region running from the second conserved V-encoded cysteine to the conserved J-encoded phenylalanine. In an earlier analysis of roughly 610 of the donors, sequences lacking an unambiguous match to a single V gene segment were excluded. In an earlier analysis of 587 of the donors, V segments were called functional above 56.7% productive rearrangements and were called segregating when the between-donor standard deviation exceeded 5%. To diagnose cytomegalovirus status from the catalog of TCR beta chain sequences, a statistical classification framework was built. A later analysis assigned V and J genes by comparing TCR nucleotide sequences with IMGT/GENE-DB human TR gene sequences. A later analysis assigned CDR3 sequences and most-parsimonious VDJ recombination scenarios with the TCRdist pipeline. In a later analysis, each TCR beta chain was defined by its CDR3 amino acid sequence together with its V-gene family, and reads without a unique V-gene family were excluded. To address suspected cross-contamination and a sequencing artifact, a later analysis removed approximately 590 highly shared, low-generation-probability nucleotide sequences. For each public chain, a later analysis derived a clonal expansion index from normalized ranks of inferred template counts within each repertoire. In a later analysis, generation probabilities were computed using a VDJ recombination model fitted to out-of-frame rearrangements, and the results were checked against IGoR. Hypergeometric tests were used in a later analysis to score TCR-TCR, TCR-HLA and TCR-CMV co-occurrence, with a repertoire-size bias correction applied to the TCR pairs. A later analysis estimated false discovery rates by permuting HLA or CMV assignments 20 times. In a later analysis, co-occurring TCRs were grouped with DBSCAN, and TCRdist sequence similarity was added when clustering was performed within HLA-allele-positive subsets. For co-occurrence clustering, repertoires with fewer than 30,000 or more than 120,000 public chains were excluded, along with roughly five repertoires with anomalous nucleotide sharing. The source is immuneACCESS, and TCRdb retained only in-frame sequences with V and J called. Part of the clones is not carried over; for the studies checked, unresolved V genes explain less than half of this, and the remainder is unexplained. V, J and clone size are taken as reported in that table, and D and trimming were inferred from the DNA itself. The sample table records roughly 130,000 clones; 74% of these occur just once. The ten largest clones take up 5.8% of the sample.

The CDR3 has 14 amino acids, counting the end cysteine and phenylalanine. Here the CDR3 DNA is all that survives: 42 bases in frame from base 1. CDR1 and CDR2 (MNHNS, SASEGT) derive from the germline V gene. The germline V end is reduced by 4 bases and the J end by 5 bases; junction bases left unmatched: 6. The cohort consisted of some 730 healthy bone marrow donors. At the time of sampling, all cohort members were nominally healthy, though unrecorded immune exposures were likely present. The donor was CMV seropositive and belonged to the group of over 250 seropositive cohort members. A peripheral blood sample was provided by each donor, and peripheral blood mononuclear cells were used for TCR beta sequencing. The Qiagen DNeasy Blood Extraction Kit was used to extract genomic DNA from the blood cell samples.

The sample was PBMCs. Recombination linked TRBV6-1 to TRBJ1-1; TRBD1 aligns with 8 central bases. This receptor was obtained from a woman aged 45 to 65 in good health and CMV-seropositive. This receptor carries the CDR3 CASSVDRAGTEAFF. The base sequence is TGTGCCAGCAGTGTGGACAGGGCTGGGACTGAAGCTTTCTTT.